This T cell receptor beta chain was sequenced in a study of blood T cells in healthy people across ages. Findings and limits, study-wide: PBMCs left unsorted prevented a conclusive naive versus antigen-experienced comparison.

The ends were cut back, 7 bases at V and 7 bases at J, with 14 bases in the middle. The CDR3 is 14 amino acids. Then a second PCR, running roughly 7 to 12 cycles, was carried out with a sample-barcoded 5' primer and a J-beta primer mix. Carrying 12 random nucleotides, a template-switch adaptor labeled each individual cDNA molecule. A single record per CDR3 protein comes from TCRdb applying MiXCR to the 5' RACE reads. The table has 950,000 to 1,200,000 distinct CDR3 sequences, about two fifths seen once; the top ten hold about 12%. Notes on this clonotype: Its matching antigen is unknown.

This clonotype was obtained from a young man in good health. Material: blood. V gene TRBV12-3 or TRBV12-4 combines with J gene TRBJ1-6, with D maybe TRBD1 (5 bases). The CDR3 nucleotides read TGTGCCAGCACTCTCGACAGCCAGAATTCACCCCTCCACTTT. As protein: CASTLDSQNSPLHF.